This TCR beta chain is drawn from a study of cytomegalovirus exposure and HLA in healthy donors. Whole-study results and caveats: Analysis was carried out at a later point, and it linked a missense DCLRE1C variant to TCR beta V- and J-gene trimming.

In the case of this clone: The antigen is unknown.

Germline assignment: CDR1 SQVTM and CDR2 ANQGSEA. CDR3 length: 13 residues. The PCR used 60 Vbeta and 13 Jbeta primers. The method was immunoSEQ multiplex PCR; TCRdb's version includes in-frame clones alone and lacks a portion of them. The data show approximately 160,000 clones, approximately 80% seen once. The chain has TRBV29-1 and TRBJ1-4; the D gene is possibly TRBD1 (6 bases). The sample consisted of PBMCs. This receptor was taken from a young woman in good health and CMV-seronegative. The CDR3 loop reads CSCRQAANEKLFF. The CDR3 region has the DNA TGCAGTTGTAGACAGGCAGCTAATGAAAAACTGTTTTTT.